The sequence of this T cell receptor beta chain was determined in a study of graft-versus-host responses after intestinal transplantation. On the study more broadly: Transplants given to recipients were multivisceral, liver-intestinal, or isolated intestinal. Overall study findings and caveats: GvH clones turned up in recipient marrow; some had shown up first in ileum or blood. Graft-donor T cell macrochimerism coincided with high graft-versus-host to host-versus-graft clonal ratios in allografts. Early after transplant, HvG declines were associated with peak levels of circulating GvH clones.

Germline lookup yields CDR1 SGDLS and CDR2 YYNGEE. CDR3 size: 14 residues. V gave up 3 bases and J gave up 6 bases, with 15 bases separating them. Regarding this clone: Its antigen is currently unknown.

Profiled with immunoSEQ multiplex PCR; TCRdb holds only in-frame clones, not every one. Of more than 100,000 clones in the sample, 80% to 95% were seen once. The chain employs TRBV9 and TRBJ1-2; D is unclear. The sample consisted of unstimulated CD8+ T cells sorted from spleen or lymph node cells, taken before intestinal transplant. The clonotype was recovered from a human donor who received an intestinal transplant. This CDR3 is CASSGREVADGYTF. The CDR3 bases are TGTGCCAGCAGCGGACGGGAGGTCGCAGATGGCTACACCTTC.